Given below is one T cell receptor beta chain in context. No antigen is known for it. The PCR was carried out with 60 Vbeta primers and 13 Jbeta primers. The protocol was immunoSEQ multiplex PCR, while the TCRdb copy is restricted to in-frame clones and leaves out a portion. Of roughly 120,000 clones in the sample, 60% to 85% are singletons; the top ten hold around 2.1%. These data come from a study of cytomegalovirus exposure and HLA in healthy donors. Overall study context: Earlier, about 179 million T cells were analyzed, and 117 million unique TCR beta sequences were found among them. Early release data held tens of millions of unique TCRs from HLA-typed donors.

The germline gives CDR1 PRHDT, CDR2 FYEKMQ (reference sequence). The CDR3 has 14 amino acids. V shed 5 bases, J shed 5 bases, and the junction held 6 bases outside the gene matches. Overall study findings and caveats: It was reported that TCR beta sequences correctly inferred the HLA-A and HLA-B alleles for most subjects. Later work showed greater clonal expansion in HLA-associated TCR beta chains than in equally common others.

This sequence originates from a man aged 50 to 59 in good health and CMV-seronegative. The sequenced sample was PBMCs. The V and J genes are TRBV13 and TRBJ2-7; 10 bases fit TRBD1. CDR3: CASSPRQGADEQYF. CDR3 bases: TGTGCCAGCAGCCCACGACAGGGGGCCGACGAGCAGTACTTC.